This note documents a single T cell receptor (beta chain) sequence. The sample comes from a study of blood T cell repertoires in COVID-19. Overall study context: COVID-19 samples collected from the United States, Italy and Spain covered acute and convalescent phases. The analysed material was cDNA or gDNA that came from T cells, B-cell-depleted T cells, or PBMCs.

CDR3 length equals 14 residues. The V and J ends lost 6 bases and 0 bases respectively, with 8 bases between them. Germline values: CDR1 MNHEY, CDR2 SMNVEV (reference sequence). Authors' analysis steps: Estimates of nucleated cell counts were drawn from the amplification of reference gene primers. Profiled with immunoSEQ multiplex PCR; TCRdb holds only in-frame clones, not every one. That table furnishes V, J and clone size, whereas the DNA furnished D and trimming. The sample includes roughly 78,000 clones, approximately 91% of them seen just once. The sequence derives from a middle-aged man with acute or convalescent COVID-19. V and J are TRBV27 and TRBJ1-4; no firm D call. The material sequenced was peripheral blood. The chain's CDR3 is CASRGVATNEKLFF. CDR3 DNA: TGTGCCAGCAGAGGAGTTGCAACTAATGAAAAACTGTTTTTT.